One T cell receptor beta chain is described in this entry. Antigen: not known. The CDR3 is made up of 15 amino acids. In germline, CDR1 is SGHTA, CDR2 FQGNSA. V lost 6 bases to trimming and J lost 1 base, with 13 bases between them. The source of the sample is a study of cytomegalovirus exposure and HLA in healthy donors. Study information: Genotyping showed less than 85% of 398 donors falling in the Caucasian-associated ancestry cluster. The study's findings and limits: What was likely a sequencing artifact was a cluster of highly shared sequence variants. Segments of the TCR beta V type were, in most cases, productive about 87% or about 30% of the time in an earlier analysis. Cytomegalovirus association was listed for 150 to 200 TCR beta chains.

Amplification used 60 Vbeta primers and 13 Jbeta primers. Clones were read by immunoSEQ multiplex PCR, and TCRdb kept only the in-frame ones, dropping some. The sample has about 160,000 clones, 77% seen once. The chain has TRBV7-2 and TRBJ1-5; TRBD1 is a possible D gene (6 bases). Material: PBMCs. This TCR was sampled from a woman in her twenties or thirties in good health and CMV-seronegative. CDR3 coding DNA: TGTGCCAGCAGGTTCGGGGGGGCAAGCAATCAGCCCCAGCATTTT. Protein: CASRFGGASNQPQHF.